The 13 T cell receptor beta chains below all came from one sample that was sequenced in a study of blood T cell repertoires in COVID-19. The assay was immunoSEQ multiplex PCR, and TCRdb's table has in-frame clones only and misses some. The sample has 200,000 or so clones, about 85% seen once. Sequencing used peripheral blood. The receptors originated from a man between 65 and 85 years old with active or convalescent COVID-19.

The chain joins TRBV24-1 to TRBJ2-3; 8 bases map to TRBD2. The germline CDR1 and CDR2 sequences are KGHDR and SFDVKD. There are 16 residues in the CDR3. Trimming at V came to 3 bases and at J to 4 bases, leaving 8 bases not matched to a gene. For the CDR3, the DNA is TGTGCCACCAGTGATCCTTCAGCGGGGGCGGCAGATACGCAGTATTTT. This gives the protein CATSDPSAGAADTQYF.

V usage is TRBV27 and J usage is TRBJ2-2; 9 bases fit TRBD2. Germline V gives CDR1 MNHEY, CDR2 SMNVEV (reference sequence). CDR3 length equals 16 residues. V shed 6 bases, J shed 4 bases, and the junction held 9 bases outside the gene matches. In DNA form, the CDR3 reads TGTGCCAGCAGAGGGCGGGAGGGCCGGGTCACCGGGGAGCTGTTTTTT. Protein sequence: CASRGREGRVTGELFF.

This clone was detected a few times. CDR3 sequence: CASSQVSTIAHEQYF. CDR3 coding DNA: TGCGCCAGCAGCCAAGTTAGTACCATCGCCCACGAGCAGTACTTC. The chain joins TRBV4-1 to TRBJ2-7; D is ambiguous. The CDR3 consists of 15 residues. The germline gives CDR1 MGHRA, CDR2 YSYEKL. V lost 1 base to trimming and J lost 5 bases, with 15 bases between them.

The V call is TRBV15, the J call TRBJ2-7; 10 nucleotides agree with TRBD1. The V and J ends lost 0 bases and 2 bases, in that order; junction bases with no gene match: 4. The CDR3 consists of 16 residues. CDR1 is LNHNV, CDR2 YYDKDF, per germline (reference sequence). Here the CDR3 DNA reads TGTGCCACCAGCAGAGAGACAGGGGGCGGACCCTACGAGCAGTACTTC. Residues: CATSRETGGGPYEQYF.

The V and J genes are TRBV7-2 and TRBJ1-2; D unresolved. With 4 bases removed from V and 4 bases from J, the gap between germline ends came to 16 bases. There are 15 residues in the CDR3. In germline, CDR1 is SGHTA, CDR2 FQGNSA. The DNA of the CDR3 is TGTGCCAGCAGCTCAACCGGTGGAGGGCGCTATGGCTACACCTTC. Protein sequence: CASSSTGGGRYGYTF.

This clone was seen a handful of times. The CDR3 loop is CASSPLARDLTTLAKNIQYF. CDR3 DNA: TGTGCCAGCTCACCGCTCGCCCGGGACTTGACTACCCTAGCCAAAAACATTCAGTACTTC. The chain uses TRBV18 and TRBJ2-4, with TRBD2 as a possible D gene (6 bases). The CDR3 contains 20 residues. Trimming cost V 3 bases and J 0 bases, with 24 bases left between them. CDR1 KGHSH and CDR2 LQKENI come from the germline V gene.

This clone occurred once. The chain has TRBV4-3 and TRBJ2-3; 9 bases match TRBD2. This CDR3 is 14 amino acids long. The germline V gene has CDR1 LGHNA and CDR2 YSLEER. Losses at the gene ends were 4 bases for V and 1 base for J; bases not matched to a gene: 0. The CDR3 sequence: CASSRLAGTDTQYF. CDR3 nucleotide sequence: TGCGCCAGCAGCCGACTAGCGGGCACAGATACGCAGTATTTT.

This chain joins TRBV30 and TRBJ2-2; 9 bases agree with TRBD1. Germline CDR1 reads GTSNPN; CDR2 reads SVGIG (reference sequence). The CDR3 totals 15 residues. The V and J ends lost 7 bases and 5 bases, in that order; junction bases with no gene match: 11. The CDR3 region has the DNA TGTGCCTACATTCCCGGGACAGGGAGGACCGGGGAGCTGTTTTTT. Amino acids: CAYIPGTGRTGELFF. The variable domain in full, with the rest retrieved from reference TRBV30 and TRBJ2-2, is SQTIHQWPATLVQPVGSPLSLECTVEGTSNPNLYWYRQAAGRGLQLLFYSVGIGQISSEVPQNLSASRPQDRQFILSSKKLLLSDSGFYLCAYIPGTGRTGELFFGEGSRLTVL.

The DNA for the CDR3 is TGTGCCAGCAGTTACAAGCGGGGGTACTCCTACGAGCAGTACTTC. The encoded protein is CASSYKRGYSYEQYF. This sequence joins TRBV6-2 or TRBV6-3 and TRBJ2-7; TRBD2 aligns across 8 bases. Germline CDR1 is MNHEY and CDR2 is SVGEGT. With V trimmed by 2 bases and J by 0 bases, 3 bases remained unmatched. This CDR3 is 15 amino acids long.

CDR3 sequence reads: CASSKQGNTEAFF. In DNA, the CDR3 is TGTGCCAGCAGCAAACAGGGGAACACTGAAGCTTTCTTT. The V and J genes are TRBV28 and TRBJ1-1; D might be TRBD1 (6 bases). CDR3 length equals 13 residues. Deletions cut 6 bases from V and 1 base from J, with 9 bases between. The V gene's germline CDR1 is MDHEN and CDR2 SYDVKM.

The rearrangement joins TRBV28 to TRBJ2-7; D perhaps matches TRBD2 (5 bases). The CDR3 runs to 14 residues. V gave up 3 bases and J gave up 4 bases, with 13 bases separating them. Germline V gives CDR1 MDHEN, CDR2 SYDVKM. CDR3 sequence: CASSLPGGFYEQYF. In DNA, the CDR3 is TGTGCCAGCAGTTTGCCAGGCGGGTTTTACGAGCAGTACTTC.

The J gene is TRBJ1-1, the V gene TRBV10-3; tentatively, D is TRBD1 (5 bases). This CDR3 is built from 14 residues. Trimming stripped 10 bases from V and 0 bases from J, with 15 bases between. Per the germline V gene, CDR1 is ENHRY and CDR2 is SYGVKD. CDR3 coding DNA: TGTGCCACCTCGACAGAGACCATGAACACTGAAGCTTTCTTT. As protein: CATSTETMNTEAFF.

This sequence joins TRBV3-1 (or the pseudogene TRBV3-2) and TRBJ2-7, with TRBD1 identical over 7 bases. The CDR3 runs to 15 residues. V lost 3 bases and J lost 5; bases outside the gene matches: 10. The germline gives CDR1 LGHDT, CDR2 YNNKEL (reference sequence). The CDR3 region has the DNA TGTGCCAGCAGCCATGAGACAGGGAAGAGGGACGAGCAGTACTTC. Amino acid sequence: CASSHETGKRDEQYF.